This TCR beta chain appears in the sequencing data of a study of OX40 agonist ivuxolimab in advanced cancers. Using immunoSEQ multiplex PCR, the repertoire was profiled, and TCRdb retains in-frame clones only, with some absent. The sample lists around 64,000 clones, roughly nine tenths occurring once. The sequenced sample was CD4+ or CD8+ T cells sorted from blood, obtained in a trial of the OX40 agonist ivuxolimab. This sequence was found in an adult with an advanced solid tumor such as melanoma, head and neck, liver or kidney cancer.

Here the CDR3 DNA reads TGTGCCAGCAACATCGACGGCGGGGGGACTGAAGCTTTCTTT. Protein product: CASNIDGGGTEAFF. The chain couples TRBV28 to TRBJ1-1; D is possibly TRBD1 (5 bases). The germline V gene encodes CDR1 MDHEN and CDR2 SYDVKM. Trimming cost V 7 bases and J 5 bases, with 17 bases left between them. The CDR3 spans 14 residues.